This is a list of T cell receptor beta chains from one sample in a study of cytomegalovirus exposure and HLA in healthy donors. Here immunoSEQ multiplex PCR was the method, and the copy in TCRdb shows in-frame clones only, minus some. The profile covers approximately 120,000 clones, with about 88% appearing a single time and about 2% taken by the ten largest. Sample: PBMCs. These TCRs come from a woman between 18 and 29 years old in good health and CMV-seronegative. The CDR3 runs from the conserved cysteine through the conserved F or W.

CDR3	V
CASSLYQGSGNTIYF	TRBV5-4
CASSQRQGPIYF	TRBV6-5
CASSWGDGSEAFF	TRBV7-3
CASSSRDRVVLSGNTIYF	TRBV11-2
CASSLRREGNSYNEQFF	TRBV27
CASSFQRRLDTQYF	TRBV7-2
CASSNFQEQYF	TRBV18
CASSVTSGGNTGELFF	TRBV9
CASPRLRDRAFLATNEKLFF	TRBV27
CAWSVLEGTEAFF	TRBV30
CASSAYRGPSNTGELFF	TRBV28
CASSQDLDRGGGQPQHF	TRBV4-2
CASSSLLAASYNEQFF	TRBV5-6
CASSLGGDSGNTIYF	TRBV7-9
CAWSVNLAGIQFF	TRBV30
CASSLGWRQGTHEQYF	TRBV7-2
CASSGDSQPANYGYTF	TRBV25-1
CSGQGLGTDEKLFF	TRBV29-1
CASSQDGGTGSYGYTF	TRBV4-2
CASSQDGYNNQPQHF	TRBV4-3
CASSTIAGGTDTQYF	TRBV19
CASSLREDDEKLFF	TRBV5-4
CASSLIPLSGTPEQFF	TRBV7-9
CASVTGTGIYYGYTF	TRBV28
CASSYLDEKAFF	TRBV6-6
CASSVGTSGTYEQYF	TRBV9
CASSLDLGEETQYF	TRBV7-6
CASSPLPGGKQFF	TRBV9
CASSLAGTAGANEQFF	TRBV11-3
CAISLAGIQETQYF	TRBV10-3
CASSSGLAGGLHNEQFF	TRBV13
CASSLMAGGDTQYF	TRBV28
CASSAQAGEAANTGELFF	TRBV6-4
CASSSRGDTGELFF	TRBV7-3
CASSLGLANYNEQFF	TRBV7-2
CASSTGGSSYEQYF	TRBV28
CATKQGAYEQYF	TRBV19
CASTKTSGMNYEQYF	TRBV28
CASRRTGENSPLHF	TRBV27
CSSVSGVADNEQFF	TRBV29-1